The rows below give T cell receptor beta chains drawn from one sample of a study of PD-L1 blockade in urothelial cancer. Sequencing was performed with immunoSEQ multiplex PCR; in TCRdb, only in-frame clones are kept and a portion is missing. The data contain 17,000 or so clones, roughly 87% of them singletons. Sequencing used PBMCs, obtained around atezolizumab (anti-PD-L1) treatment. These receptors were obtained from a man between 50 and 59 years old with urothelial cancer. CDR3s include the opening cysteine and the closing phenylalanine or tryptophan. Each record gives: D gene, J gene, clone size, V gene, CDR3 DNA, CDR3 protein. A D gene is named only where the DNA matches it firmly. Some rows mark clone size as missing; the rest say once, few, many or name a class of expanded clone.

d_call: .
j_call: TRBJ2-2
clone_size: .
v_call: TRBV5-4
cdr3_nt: TGTGCCAGCAGCTTATACAGGAGCGCCGGGGAGCTGTTTTTT
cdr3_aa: CASSLYRSAGELFF

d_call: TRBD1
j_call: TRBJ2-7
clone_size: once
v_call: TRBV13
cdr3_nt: TGTGCCAGCAGCTTAGGCCTAGGGGACAGGGACTACGAGCAGTACTTC
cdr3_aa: CASSLGLGDRDYEQYF

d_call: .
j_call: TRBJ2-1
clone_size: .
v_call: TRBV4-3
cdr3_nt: TGCGCCAGCAGCCGGAGCTCGAGCTCCTACAATGAGCAGTTCTTC
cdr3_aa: CASSRSSSSYNEQFF

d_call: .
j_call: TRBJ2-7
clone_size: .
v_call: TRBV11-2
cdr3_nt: TGTGCCAGCAGCTTTGGTCAGGTTCCCTACGAGCAGTACTTC
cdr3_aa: CASSFGQVPYEQYF

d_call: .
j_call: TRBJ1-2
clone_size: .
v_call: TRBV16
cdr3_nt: TGTGCCAGCAGCCAGAAGCCCAGGATCTATGGCTACACCTTC
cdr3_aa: CASSQKPRIYGYTF

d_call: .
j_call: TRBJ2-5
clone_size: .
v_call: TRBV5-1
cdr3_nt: TGCGCCAGCAGCCCTGGAGGGCGGGAGACCCAGTACTTC
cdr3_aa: CASSPGGRETQYF

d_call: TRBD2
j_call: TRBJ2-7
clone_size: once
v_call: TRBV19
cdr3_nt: TGTGCCAGTAGTATCCGAATAGCGGGGGGCCGACTCGAGCAGTACTTC
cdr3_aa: CASSIRIAGGRLEQYF

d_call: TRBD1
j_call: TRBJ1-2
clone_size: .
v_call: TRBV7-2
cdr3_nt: TGTGCCAGCAGCCAGCCTACTAACAGGGGCAGGGATGGCTACACCTTC
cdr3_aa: CASSQPTNRGRDGYTF

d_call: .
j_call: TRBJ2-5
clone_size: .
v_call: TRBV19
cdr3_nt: TGTGCCAGTAGGGAGACAGCAGGGATGGGGACCCAGTACTTC
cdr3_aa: CASRETAGMGTQYF

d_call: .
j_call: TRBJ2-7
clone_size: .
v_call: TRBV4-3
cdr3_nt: TGCGCCAGCAGTGGAGATTTTAAGTACTTC
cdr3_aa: CASSGDFKYF

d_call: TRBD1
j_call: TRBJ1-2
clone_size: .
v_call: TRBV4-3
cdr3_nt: TGCGCCAGCAGCACCTCACAGGGGGCGGGCTATGGCTACACCTTC
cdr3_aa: CASSTSQGAGYGYTF

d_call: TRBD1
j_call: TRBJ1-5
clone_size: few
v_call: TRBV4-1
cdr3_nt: TGCGCCAGCAGCCTACAGGGGCAAGGGGAGCCCCAGCATTTT
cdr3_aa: CASSLQGQGEPQHF

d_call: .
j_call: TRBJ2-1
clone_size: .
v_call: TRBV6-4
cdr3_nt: TGTGCCAGCAGTGTCAGGGAATGGGATGAGCAGTTCTTC
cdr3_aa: CASSVREWDEQFF

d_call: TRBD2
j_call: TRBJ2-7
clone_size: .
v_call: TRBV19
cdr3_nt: TGTGCCAGTAGACGCGGGACTAGCGGGTCCTACGAGCAGTACTTC
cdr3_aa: CASRRGTSGSYEQYF

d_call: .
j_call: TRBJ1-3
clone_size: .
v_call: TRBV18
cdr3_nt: TGTGCCAGCTCACCCACTTTGACAGGTCGGCGCTCTGGAAACACCATATATTTT
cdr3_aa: CASSPTLTGRRSGNTIYF

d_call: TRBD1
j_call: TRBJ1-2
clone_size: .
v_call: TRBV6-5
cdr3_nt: TGTGCCAGCAGTACCCGACAGGGGGCTGGTGGCTACACCTTC
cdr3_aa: CASSTRQGAGGYTF

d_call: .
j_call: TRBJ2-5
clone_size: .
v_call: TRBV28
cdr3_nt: TGTGCCAGCAGTTTCTCGGGAGTCTCGTTGGAGACCCAGTACTTC
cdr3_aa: CASSFSGVSLETQYF

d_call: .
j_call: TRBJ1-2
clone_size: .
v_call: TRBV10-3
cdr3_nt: TGTGCCATCAGCGCAAACAGGGCTTCCTATGGCTACACCTTC
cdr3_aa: CAISANRASYGYTF

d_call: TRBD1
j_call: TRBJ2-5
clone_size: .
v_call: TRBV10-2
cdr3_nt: TGCGCCAGCAGTGAGGGGACAGGGATAGAGACCCAGTACTTC
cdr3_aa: CASSEGTGIETQYF

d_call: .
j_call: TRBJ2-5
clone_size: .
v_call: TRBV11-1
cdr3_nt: TGTGCCAGCAGCTTAGACAGGTCCCAGTACTTC
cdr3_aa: CASSLDRSQYF

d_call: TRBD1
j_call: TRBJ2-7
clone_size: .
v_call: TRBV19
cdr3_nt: TGTGCCAGTAGTATACGGACAGGGAGCTACGAGCAGTACTTC
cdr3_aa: CASSIRTGSYEQYF

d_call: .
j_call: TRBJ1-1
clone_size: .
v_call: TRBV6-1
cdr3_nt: TGTGCCAGCAGTGACGACAGCCAGCTAGTTGCTGAAGCTTTCTTT
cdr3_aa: CASSDDSQLVAEAFF

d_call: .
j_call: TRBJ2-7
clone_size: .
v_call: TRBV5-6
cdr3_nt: TGTGCCAGCAGCCGGGTCCCCTACGAGCAGTACTTC
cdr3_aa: CASSRVPYEQYF

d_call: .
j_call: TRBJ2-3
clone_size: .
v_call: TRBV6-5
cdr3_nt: TGTGCCAGCAGTTACTCGTACACAGATACGCAGTATTTT
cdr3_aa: CASSYSYTDTQYF

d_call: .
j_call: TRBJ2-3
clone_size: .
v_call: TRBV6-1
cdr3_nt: TGTGCCAGCAGTGAATTTTACCGGCGGGATACGCAGTATTTT
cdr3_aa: CASSEFYRRDTQYF

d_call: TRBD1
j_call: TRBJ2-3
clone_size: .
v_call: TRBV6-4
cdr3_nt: TGTGCCAGCAGCGTGGGACAGGGAGGCACAGATACGCAGTATTTT
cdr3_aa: CASSVGQGGTDTQYF

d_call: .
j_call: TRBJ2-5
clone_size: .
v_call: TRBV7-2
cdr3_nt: TGTGCCAGCAGCTTAATGGCGGGCCTCCAAGAGACCCAGTACTTC
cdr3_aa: CASSLMAGLQETQYF

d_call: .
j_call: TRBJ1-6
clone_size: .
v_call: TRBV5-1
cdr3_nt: TGCGCCAGCAAACCGGCGGCGGGAGAGCCAACACCCCTCCACTTT
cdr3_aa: CASKPAAGEPTPLHF

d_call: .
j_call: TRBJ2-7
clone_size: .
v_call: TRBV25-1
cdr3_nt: TGTGCCAGCAGTGGGGCCTACGAGCAGTACTTC
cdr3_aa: CASSGAYEQYF

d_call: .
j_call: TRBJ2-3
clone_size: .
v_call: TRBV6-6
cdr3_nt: TGTGCCAGCAGTTACACACGGGATCGCACAGATACGCAGTATTTT
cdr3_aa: CASSYTRDRTDTQYF

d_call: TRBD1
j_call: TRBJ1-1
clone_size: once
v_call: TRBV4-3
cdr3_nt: TGCGCCAGCAGCCAAGATCTTCGTGGGTTGGGGACAGGGCAACAAGCTTTCTTT
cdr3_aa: CASSQDLRGLGTGQQAFF

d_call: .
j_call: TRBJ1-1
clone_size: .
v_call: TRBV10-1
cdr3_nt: TGCGCCAGCAGTCAGGGGATGAACACTGAAGCTTTCTTT
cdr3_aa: CASSQGMNTEAFF

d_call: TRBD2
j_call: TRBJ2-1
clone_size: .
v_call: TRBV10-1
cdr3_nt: TGCGCCAGCAGTGAATGGACTAGCGGGATGAAAGTTTTCTTC
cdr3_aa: CASSEWTSGMKVFF

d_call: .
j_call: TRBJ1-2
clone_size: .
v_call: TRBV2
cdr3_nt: TGTGCCAGCAGTGATAGGCAGGGTGACTATGGCTACACCTTC
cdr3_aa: CASSDRQGDYGYTF

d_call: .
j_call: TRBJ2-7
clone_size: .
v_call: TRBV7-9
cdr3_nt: TGTGCCAGCAGCCCGCCTCGGGGGTACGAGCAGTACTTC
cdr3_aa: CASSPPRGYEQYF

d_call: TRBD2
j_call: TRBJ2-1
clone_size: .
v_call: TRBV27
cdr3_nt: TGTGCCAGCAGTTTGGGACTAGCGCTCTACAATGAGCAGTTCTTC
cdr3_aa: CASSLGLALYNEQFF

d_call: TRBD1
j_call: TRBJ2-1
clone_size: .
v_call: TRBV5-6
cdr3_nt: TGTGCCAGCAGCTTGAGGCCAACAGGGGCCCGCGCCTACAATGAGCAGTTCTTC
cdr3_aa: CASSLRPTGARAYNEQFF

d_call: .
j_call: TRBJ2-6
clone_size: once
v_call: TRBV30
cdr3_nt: TGTGCCTGGAGTGTAGGCAGGGCCGGGGCCAACGTCCTGACTTTC
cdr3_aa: CAWSVGRAGANVLTF

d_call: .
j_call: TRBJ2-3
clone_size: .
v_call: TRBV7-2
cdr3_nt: TGTGCCAGCAGCCCAAGTCCAGCAGATACGCAGTATTTT
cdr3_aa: CASSPSPADTQYF

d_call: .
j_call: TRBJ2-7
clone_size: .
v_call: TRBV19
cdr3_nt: TGTGCCAGTCGTGGTAGGGGCTACGAGCAGTACTTC
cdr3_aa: CASRGRGYEQYF

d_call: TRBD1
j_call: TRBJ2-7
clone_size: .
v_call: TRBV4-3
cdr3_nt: TGCCGCGCCGGGACAGTGACCTACGAGCAGTACTTC
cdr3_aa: CRAGTVTYEQYF

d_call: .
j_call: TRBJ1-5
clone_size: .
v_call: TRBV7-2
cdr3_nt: TGTGCCAGCAGTCGGGACTCTTCCTCCGGTCAGCCCCAGCATTTT
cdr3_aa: CASSRDSSSGQPQHF

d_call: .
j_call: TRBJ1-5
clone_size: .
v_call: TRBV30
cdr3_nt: TGTGCCTGGAGTGGGAGTAAAGGCCAGCCCCAGCATTTT
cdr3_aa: CAWSGSKGQPQHF

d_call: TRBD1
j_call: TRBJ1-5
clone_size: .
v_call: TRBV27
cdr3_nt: TGTGCCAGCAGTCCGACAGGGGGATTGACCCAGCATTTT
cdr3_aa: CASSPTGGLTQHF

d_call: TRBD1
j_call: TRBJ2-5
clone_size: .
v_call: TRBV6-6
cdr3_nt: TGTGCCAGCAGTTTTTCGGGACAGGGGAAGACCCAGTACTTC
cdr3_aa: CASSFSGQGKTQYF

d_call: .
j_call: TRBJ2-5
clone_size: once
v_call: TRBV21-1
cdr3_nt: TGTGCCAGCAGCGTCCGACAGGGGGAGACCCAGTACTTC
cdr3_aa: CASSVRQGETQYF

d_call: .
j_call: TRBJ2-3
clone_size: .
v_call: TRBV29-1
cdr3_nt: TGCAGCGTTGGTGGACTAATAAGCACAGATACGCAGTATTTT
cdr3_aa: CSVGGLISTDTQYF

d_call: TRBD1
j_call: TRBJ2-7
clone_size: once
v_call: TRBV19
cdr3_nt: TGTGCCAGTAGTAGCGACAGGGGTTGGGAGCAGTACTTC
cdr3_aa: CASSSDRGWEQYF

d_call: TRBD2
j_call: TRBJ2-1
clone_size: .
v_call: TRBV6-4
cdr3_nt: TGTGCCAGCAGTGAGGGCCCGGGACTAGCGGCCAATGAGCAGTTCTTC
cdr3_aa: CASSEGPGLAANEQFF